Shown below are 31 T cell receptor beta chains from a single sample sequenced in a study of T cell repertoires in cytomegalovirus infection. What these receptors recognize is not known. From the reads, TCRdb called clonotypes with MiXCR, one entry per CDR3 protein. The sample has 100,000 to 150,000 distinct CDR3 sequences, 32% seen once; the top ten hold approximately 59%. The input for sequencing was CD8+ T cells from cultured PBMCs, taken from culture after CMV antigen stimulation. The receptors were gathered from a human donor in good health (CMV status not recorded). Some clones in this sample may be carry-over from other donors' samples.

This clonotype was picked up many times. V and J are TRBV2 and TRBJ1-6, with a tentative D call TRBD1 (6 bases). The CDR3 spans 16 residues. From germline, CDR1 is SNHLY and CDR2 FYNNEI. Deletions cut 4 bases from V and 1 base from J, with 11 bases between. The CDR3 region is CASSGGQISYNSPLHF. Written as DNA, the CDR3 is TGTGCCAGCAGTGGAGGACAGATTTCCTATAATTCACCCCTCCACTTT. Full variable domain (missing parts from reference TRBV2 and TRBJ1-6): EPEVTQTPSHQVTQMGQEVILRCVPISNHLYFYWYRQILGQKVEFLVSFYNNEISEKSEIFDDQFSVERPDGSNFTLKIRSTKLEDSAMYFCASSGGQISYNSPLHFGNGTRLTVT.

V usage is TRBV7-2 and J usage is TRBJ1-5; D is uncertain. CDR1 SGHTA and CDR2 FQGNSA come from the germline V gene. This CDR3 is 13 amino acids long. V was trimmed by 5 bases and J by 5 bases, leaving 10 bases between them. DNA for the CDR3: TGTGCCAGCAGCCCAAGAGACCATCAGCCCCAGCATTTT. Encoded protein: CASSPRDHQPQHF.

The J gene is TRBJ1-3, the V gene TRBV7-6; no clear D. The CDR3 length is 13 residues. V was cut by 1 base and J by 4 bases, with 5 bases left in between. The germline CDR1 and CDR2 sequences are SGHVS and FNYEAQ. CDR3 nucleotides: TGTGCCAGCAGCTTAGTGTCCGGAAACACCATATATTTT. This gives the protein CASSLVSGNTIYF.

V gene TRBV6-6 combines with J gene TRBJ2-1; 11 positions match TRBD2. The length of the CDR3 is 19 residues. Germline V CDR1 and CDR2: MNHNY, SVGAGI (reference sequence). J gave up 4 bases and V 2 bases, and 13 bases lay outside the gene matches. This CDR3 is CASSYALAGGLSIYNEQFF. CDR3 bases: TGTGCCAGCAGTTACGCCCTAGCGGGGGGCCTCAGTATATACAATGAGCAGTTCTTC.

This clonotype has at least ten counts. The genes are TRBV7-6 and TRBJ2-1; tentatively, D is TRBD2 (5 bases). The CDR3 is 16 amino acids. V gave up 1 base and J gave up 4 bases, with 14 bases separating them. Germline CDR1 SGHVS, CDR2 FNYEAQ. CDR3 DNA: TGTGCCAGCAGCTTAGTAAGGAGCGGAGGATACAATGAGCAGTTCTTC. It yields the protein CASSLVRSGGYNEQFF. Supplemented by reference TRBV7-6 and TRBJ2-1, the full variable domain reads GAGVSQSPRYKVTKRGQDVALRCDPISGHVSLYWYRQALGQGPEFLTYFNYEAQQDKSGLPNDRFSAERPEGSISTLTIQRTEQRDSAMYRCASSLVRSGGYNEQFFGPGTRLTVL.

The chain couples TRBV7-6 to TRBJ2-5; no reliable D call. The CDR3 consists of 15 residues. The germline V and J ends were trimmed by 1 base and 2 bases, with 11 bases remaining between them. Germline V gives CDR1 SGHVS, CDR2 FNYEAQ. CDR3 DNA sequence: TGTGCCAGCAGCTTAGAGCGTGGCAGGCAAGAGACCCAGTACTTC. This codes for CASSLERGRQETQYF. The full variable domain, completed using reference TRBV7-6 and TRBJ2-5, is GAGVSQSPRYKVTKRGQDVALRCDPISGHVSLYWYRQALGQGPEFLTYFNYEAQQDKSGLPNDRFSAERPEGSISTLTIQRTEQRDSAMYRCASSLERGRQETQYFGPGTRLLVL.

The chain recombines TRBV7-8 with TRBJ1-2, with D possibly TRBD1 on 5 matching bases. There are 17 residues in the CDR3. V lost 5 bases and J 11 bases, leaving 30 bases between the germline ends. Germline CDR1 reads SGHVS; CDR2 reads FQNEAQ. This chain's CDR3 is CASSRQPGGELLRGYTF. In DNA, the CDR3 is TGTGCCAGCAGCAGACAACCAGGAGGGGAGCTCCTCCGTGGGTACACCTTC.

The chain couples TRBV6-2 or TRBV6-3 to TRBJ2-5, with D perhaps TRBD1 (6 bases). The CDR3 has 13 residues. The V end was cut by 7 bases, the J end by 5 bases, with 14 bases between. Germline CDR1 is MNHEY and CDR2 is SVGEGT. The CDR3 nucleotides are TGTGCCAGCACCCCAGACAGGTTCGAGACCCAGTACTTC. The encoded protein is CASTPDRFETQYF.

The chain joins TRBV15 to TRBJ2-7; D perhaps matches TRBD1 (5 bases). Germline V lookup: CDR1 LNHNV, CDR2 YYDKDF (reference sequence). The CDR3 length is 15 residues. With 0 bases removed from V and 3 bases from J, the gap between germline ends came to 12 bases. The CDR3 region is CATSRDRVDSYEQYF. CDR3 DNA sequence: TGTGCCACCAGCAGAGATCGAGTCGACAGCTACGAGCAGTACTTC.

The sample holds many counts of this clonotype. The CDR3 is CASSLGLGGGSSYNEQFF. DNA for the CDR3: TGTGCCAGCAGCTTAGGTTTGGGGGGGGGGAGCTCCTACAATGAGCAGTTCTTC. The rearrangement joins TRBV7-2 to TRBJ2-1; 7 nucleotides line up with TRBD2. CDR1 is SGHTA and CDR2 is FQGNSA in the germline V gene. V shed 1 base, J shed 0 bases, and the junction held 9 bases outside the gene matches. The CDR3 has 18 residues.

This sequence joins TRBV5-1 and TRBJ2-1; either TRBD1 or TRBD2 may supply D (6 bases each). With 1 base removed from V and 9 bases from J, the gap between germline ends came to 11 bases. CDR3 length: 13 residues. Per germline, CDR1 SGHRS and CDR2 YFSETQ. CDR3 DNA sequence: TGCGCCAGCAGCTTGAGGGGGGCAGGTGAGCAGTTCTTC. Translating gives CASSLRGAGEQFF.

This clonotype was observed many times. This chain uses TRBV12-3 or TRBV12-4 with TRBJ1-6; D unresolved. Trimming removed 6 bases at V and 3 bases at J, with 12 bases between. CDR3 length: 15 amino acids. DNA of the CDR3: TGTGCCAGCAGCCCCCTCGGAGACTATAATTCACCCCTCCACTTT. Translating it yields CASSPLGDYNSPLHF.

The V and J genes are TRBV2 and TRBJ1-6; D not certain. Germline CDR1 and CDR2: SNHLY and FYNNEI. The V end lost 3 bases, the J end lost 0 bases, and 15 bases lay between the germline ends. The CDR3 spans 18 residues. CDR3 coding DNA: TGTGCCAGCAGTGATCCGTTGGTGAAGAGCTCCTATAATTCACCCCTCCACTTT. This sequence encodes CASSDPLVKSSYNSPLHF.

This clonotype was observed once. V and J are TRBV13 and TRBJ2-2; 7 positions agree with TRBD1. The V segment lost 3 bases and the J segment 6 bases; nucleotides outside the gene matches: 7. The CDR3 contains 15 residues. The V gene's germline CDR1 is PRHDT and CDR2 FYEKMQ (reference sequence). CDR3 bases: TGTGCCAGCAGCTTGGTCGGGACAGTGCCCGGGGAGCTGTTTTTT. Translated, it gives CASSLVGTVPGELFF.

This clonotype was counted a few times. The chain uses TRBV9 and TRBJ2-3; 9 bases line up with TRBD2. In germline, CDR1 is SGDLS, CDR2 YYNGEE. The CDR3 is 15 residues long. J was trimmed by 2 bases and V by 4 bases; bases with no gene match: 5. In nucleotides, the CDR3 is TGTGCCAGCAGCAATAGCGGGGGCCCCACAGATACGCAGTATTTT. Encoded protein: CASSNSGGPTDTQYF.

This clonotype was observed once. The rearrangement joins TRBV20-1 to TRBJ2-1; 10 bases match TRBD2. The V and J ends lost 4 bases and 6 bases, in that order; junction bases with no gene match: 12. Germline assignment: CDR1 DFQATT and CDR2 SNEGSKA (reference sequence). This CDR3 region has 16 residues. CDR3 in DNA: TGCAGTGCTACGGACCTAGCTAGCGGGGGTCTCAATGAGCAGTTCTTC. Its translation: CSATDLASGGLNEQFF.

Concerning this clonotype itself: One end of the junction is discordant with germline, which a read error may explain. The chain joins TRBV20-1 to TRBJ2-7; 7 bases are a match to TRBD1. This CDR3 comprises 14 residues. The germline V gene has CDR1 DFQATT and CDR2 SNEGSKA (reference sequence). CDR3 DNA: TGCAGTGCCAGAGGCAACAGGGGTACCTACGAGCAGTACTTC. It specifies CSARGNRGTYEQYF.

V usage is TRBV28 and J usage is TRBJ1-2; 8 nucleotides match TRBD1. Germline values: CDR1 MDHEN, CDR2 SYDVKM. Trimming cost V 5 bases and J 4 bases; bases outside gene matches: 15. This CDR3 is built from 17 residues. The CDR3 bases are TGTGCCAGCAGTGAAAAAACGGGACAGGTTTTAAGCTATGGCTACACCTTC. It codes for CASSEKTGQVLSYGYTF.

This chain connects TRBV28 to TRBJ2-1; D uncertain. Deletions cut 5 bases from V and 5 bases from J, with 10 bases between. Germline V gene data show CDR1 as MDHEN and CDR2 as SYDVKM. The CDR3 covers 13 residues. CDR3 nucleotide sequence: TGTGCCAGCAGTCCTCTAGAAAACAATGAGCAGTTCTTC. Protein product: CASSPLENNEQFF.

The chain couples TRBV7-3 to TRBJ1-6; D is unresolved. Trimming left V 2 bases short and J 13 bases short, with 9 bases between. The CDR3 contains 12 residues. From germline, CDR1 is SGHTA and CDR2 FQGTGA. The CDR3 DNA reads TGTGCCAGCAGCTTATCCGGTGGGCCCCTCCACTTT. This sequence encodes CASSLSGGPLHF.

This clonotype was seen many times. V is TRBV4-1 and J is TRBJ2-3, with D possibly called TRBD1 or TRBD2 (5 bases each). Germline V lookup: CDR1 MGHRA, CDR2 YSYEKL. The CDR3 length is 14 residues. V was cut by 0 bases and J by 3 bases, with 7 bases left in between. DNA of the CDR3: TGCGCCAGCAGCCAAGATGGGGGAACAGATACGCAGTATTTT. This sequence encodes CASSQDGGTDTQYF.

This chain connects TRBV6-5 to TRBJ1-1; D not certain. Trimming shortened V by 2 bases and J by 7 bases, and 11 bases separated the two germline ends. The germline V gene has CDR1 MNHEY and CDR2 SVGAGI. This CDR3 region has 13 residues. CDR3 sequence (DNA): TGTGCCAGCAGTTACGTTTTGGGAGGTGAAGCTTTCTTT. Its protein product is CASSYVLGGEAFF.

The rearrangement uses TRBV7-9 and TRBJ2-2; 7 bases agree with TRBD1. The junction had 13 bases not matched to a gene; V was cut back by 7 bases and J by 5 bases. The CDR3 length is 16 residues. CDR1 is SEHNR and CDR2 is FQNEAQ in the germline V gene (reference sequence). The CDR3 loop reads CASKTGADDTTGELFF. The CDR3 DNA is TGTGCCAGCAAAACAGGGGCCGACGATACAACCGGGGAGCTGTTTTTT.

This chain uses TRBV3-1 with TRBJ1-3, with D hard to call. CDR3 length: 19 residues. V lost 0 bases to trimming and J lost 0 bases, with 18 bases between them. Per germline, CDR1 LGHDT and CDR2 YNNKEL (reference sequence). The CDR3 spells CASSQDRYPKALSGNTIYF. The CDR3 coding sequence is TGTGCCAGCAGCCAAGATCGGTACCCCAAAGCGCTCTCTGGAAACACCATATATTTT.

The chain combines TRBV7-9 with TRBJ2-5; a possible D gene is TRBD1 (5 bases). The V gene's germline CDR1 is SEHNR and CDR2 FQNEAQ (reference sequence). The CDR3 is made up of 14 amino acids. V gave up 3 bases and J gave up 4 bases, with 12 bases separating them. The CDR3: CASSFSGARETQYF. The DNA of the CDR3 is TGTGCCAGCAGCTTTTCTGGGGCGAGAGAGACCCAGTACTTC. Supplemented by reference TRBV7-9 and TRBJ2-5, the full variable domain reads DTGVSQNPRHKITKRGQNVTFRCDPISEHNRLYWYRQTLGQGPEFLTYFQNEAQLEKSRLLSDRFSAERPKGSFSTLEIQRTEQGDSAMYLCASSFSGARETQYFGPGTRLLVL.

The genes are TRBV13 and TRBJ2-5, with D perhaps being TRBD1 or TRBD2 (5 bases each). The CDR3 loop spans 13 amino acids. Germline loops: CDR1 PRHDT, CDR2 FYEKMQ (reference sequence). Deletions cut 5 bases from V and 3 bases from J, with 10 bases between. The DNA for the CDR3 is TGTGCCAGCAGCCTCGGGACCGAAGAGACCCAGTACTTC. Translated: CASSLGTEETQYF.

CDR3 loop: CASSLSWQGSYYGYTF. For the CDR3, the DNA is TGTGCCAGCAGTTTATCTTGGCAGGGGAGTTACTATGGCTACACCTTC. The chain combines TRBV27 with TRBJ1-2, with D perhaps matching TRBD1 (6 bases). The CDR3 spans 16 residues. From germline, CDR1 is MNHEY and CDR2 SMNVEV (reference sequence). The germline V and J ends were trimmed by 0 bases and 3 bases, with 14 bases remaining between them.

This chain links TRBV4-1 with TRBJ2-5; 7 nucleotides align to TRBD1. Germline V lookup: CDR1 MGHRA, CDR2 YSYEKL. This CDR3 is 13 amino acids long. V lost 3 bases, J lost 5 bases, and 3 bases stayed unmatched. The CDR3 reads CASSHTGVETQYF. CDR3 in DNA: TGCGCCAGCAGCCACACAGGGGTGGAGACCCAGTACTTC.

This clonotype was detected only a few times. The chain employs TRBV20-1 and TRBJ1-2; 7 nucleotides match TRBD1. Losses at the gene ends were 0 bases for V and 2 bases for J; bases not matched to a gene: 12. CDR3 length equals 17 residues. CDR1 DFQATT and CDR2 SNEGSKA come from the germline V gene (reference sequence). The chain's CDR3 is CSARDLTGAPLNYGYTF. The CDR3 DNA reads as TGCAGTGCTAGAGATCTAACAGGGGCCCCCTTAAACTATGGCTACACCTTC.

In regard to this clonotype: Sequence at one end of the junction differs from germline and may be a read error. Here the CDR3 reads CANSTGTSFPNEQFF. For the CDR3, the DNA is TGTGCCAACAGTACCGGGACTAGCTTCCCAAATGAGCAGTTCTTC. This chain uses TRBV6-2 or TRBV6-3 with TRBJ2-1; 9 bases fit TRBD2. From germline, CDR1 is MNHEY and CDR2 SVGEGT. This CDR3 has 15 amino acids.

This clonotype was recorded a few times. V and J are TRBV28 and TRBJ2-2; 9 positions agree with TRBD1. Trimming took 6 bases from V and 3 from J; bases not matched to a gene: 8. Germline lookup yields CDR1 MDHEN and CDR2 SYDVKM. The CDR3 has 16 residues. Here the CDR3 reads CASSPRDREDTGELFF. The CDR3 DNA follows: TGTGCCAGCAGCCCCCGGGACAGGGAGGACACCGGGGAGCTGTTTTTT.